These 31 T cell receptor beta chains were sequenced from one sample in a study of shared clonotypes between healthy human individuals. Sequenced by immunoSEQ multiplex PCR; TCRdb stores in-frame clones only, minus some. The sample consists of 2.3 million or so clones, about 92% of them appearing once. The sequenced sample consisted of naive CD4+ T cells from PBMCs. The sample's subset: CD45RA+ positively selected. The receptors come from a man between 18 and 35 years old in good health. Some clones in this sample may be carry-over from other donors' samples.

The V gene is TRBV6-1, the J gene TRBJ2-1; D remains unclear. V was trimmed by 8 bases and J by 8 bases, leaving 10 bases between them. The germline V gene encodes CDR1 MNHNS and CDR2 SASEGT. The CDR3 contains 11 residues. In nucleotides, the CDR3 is TGTGCCAGCGGGTCTACAGATGAGCAGTTCTTC. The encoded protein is CASGSTDEQFF.

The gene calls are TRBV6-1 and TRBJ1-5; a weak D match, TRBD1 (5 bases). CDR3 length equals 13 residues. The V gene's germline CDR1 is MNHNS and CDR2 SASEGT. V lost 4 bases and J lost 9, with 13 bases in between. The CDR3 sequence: CASSGGGVWPQHF. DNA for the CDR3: TGTGCCAGCAGTGGGGGCGGGGTTTGGCCCCAGCATTTT.

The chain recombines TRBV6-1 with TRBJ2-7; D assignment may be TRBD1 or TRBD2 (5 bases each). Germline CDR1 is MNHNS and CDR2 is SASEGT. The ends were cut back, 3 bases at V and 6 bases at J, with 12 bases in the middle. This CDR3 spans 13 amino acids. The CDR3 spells CASSEGFGGEQYF. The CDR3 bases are TGTGCCAGCAGTGAGGGGTTTGGGGGCGAGCAGTACTTC.

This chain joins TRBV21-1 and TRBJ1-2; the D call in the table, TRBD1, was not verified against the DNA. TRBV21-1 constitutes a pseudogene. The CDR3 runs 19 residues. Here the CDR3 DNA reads TGTGCCAGCAGCAAAGGAAAGTTGGGACAGCCGACAGCTAACTATGGCTACACCTTC. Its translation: CASSKGKLGQPTANYGYTF.

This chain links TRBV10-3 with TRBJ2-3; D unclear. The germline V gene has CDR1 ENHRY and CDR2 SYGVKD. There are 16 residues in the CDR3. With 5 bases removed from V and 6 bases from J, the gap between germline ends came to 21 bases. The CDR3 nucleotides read TGTGCCATCAGTTGTGGCCCGGACGGCTGTCGGGATACGCAGTATTTT. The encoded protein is CAISCGPDGCRDTQYF.

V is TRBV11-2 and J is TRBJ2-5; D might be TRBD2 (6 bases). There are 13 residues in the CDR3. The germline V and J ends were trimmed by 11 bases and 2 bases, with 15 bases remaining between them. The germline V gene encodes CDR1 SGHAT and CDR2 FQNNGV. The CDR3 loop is CAEGGVGQETQYF. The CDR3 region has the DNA TGTGCCGAGGGCGGGGTCGGTCAAGAGACCCAGTACTTC.

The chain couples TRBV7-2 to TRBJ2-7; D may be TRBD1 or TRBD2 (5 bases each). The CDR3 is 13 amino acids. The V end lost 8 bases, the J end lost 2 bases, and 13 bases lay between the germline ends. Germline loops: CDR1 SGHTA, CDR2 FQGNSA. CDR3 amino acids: CASGDRMTYEQYF. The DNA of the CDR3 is TGTGCCAGCGGGGACCGAATGACCTACGAGCAGTACTTC. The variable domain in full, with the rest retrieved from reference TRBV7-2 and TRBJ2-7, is GAGVSQSPSNKVTEKGKDVELRCDPISGHTALYWYRQSLGQGLEFLIYFQGNSAPDKSGLPSDRFSAERTGGSVSTLTIQRTQQEDSAVYLCASGDRMTYEQYFGPGTRLTVT.

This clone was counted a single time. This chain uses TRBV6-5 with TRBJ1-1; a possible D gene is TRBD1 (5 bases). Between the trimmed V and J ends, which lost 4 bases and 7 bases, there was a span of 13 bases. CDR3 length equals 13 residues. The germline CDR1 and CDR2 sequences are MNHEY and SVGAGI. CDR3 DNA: TGTGCCAGCAGTTCCTCTCAGGGAGGTGAAGCTTTCTTT. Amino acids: CASSSSQGGEAFF.

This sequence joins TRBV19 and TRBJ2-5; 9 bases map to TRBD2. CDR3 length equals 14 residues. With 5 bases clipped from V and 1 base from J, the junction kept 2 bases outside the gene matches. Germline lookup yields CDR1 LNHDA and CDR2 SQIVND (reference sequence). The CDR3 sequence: CASSRSGSQETQYF. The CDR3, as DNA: TGTGCCAGTAGTCGTAGCGGGAGCCAAGAGACCCAGTACTTC.

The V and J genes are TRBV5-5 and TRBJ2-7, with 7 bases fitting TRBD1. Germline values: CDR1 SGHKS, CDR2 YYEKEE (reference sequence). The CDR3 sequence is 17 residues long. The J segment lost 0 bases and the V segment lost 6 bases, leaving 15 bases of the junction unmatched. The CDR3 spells CASTITGTARYSYEQYF. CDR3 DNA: TGTGCCAGCACCATCACGGGGACAGCTCGTTACTCCTACGAGCAGTACTTC.

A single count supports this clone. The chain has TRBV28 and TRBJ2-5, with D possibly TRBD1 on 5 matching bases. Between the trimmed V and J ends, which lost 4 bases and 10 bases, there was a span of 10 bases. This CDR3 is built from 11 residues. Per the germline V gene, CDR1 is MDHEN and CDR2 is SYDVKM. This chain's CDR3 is CASSYQGNQYF. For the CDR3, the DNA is TGTGCCAGCAGTTATCAGGGCAACCAGTACTTC. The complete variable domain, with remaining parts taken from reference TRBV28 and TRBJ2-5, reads DVKVTQSSRYLVKRTGEKVFLECVQDMDHENMFWYRQDPGLGLRLIYFSYDVKMKEKGDIPEGYSVSREKKERFSLILESASTNQTSMYLCASSYQGNQYFGPGTRLLVL.

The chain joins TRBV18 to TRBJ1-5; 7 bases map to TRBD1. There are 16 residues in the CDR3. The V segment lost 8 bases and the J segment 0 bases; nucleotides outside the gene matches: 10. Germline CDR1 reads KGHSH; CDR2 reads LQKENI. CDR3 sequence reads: CASARGTDYSNQPQHF. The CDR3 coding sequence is TGTGCCAGCGCCCGGGGGACAGATTATAGCAATCAGCCCCAGCATTTT.

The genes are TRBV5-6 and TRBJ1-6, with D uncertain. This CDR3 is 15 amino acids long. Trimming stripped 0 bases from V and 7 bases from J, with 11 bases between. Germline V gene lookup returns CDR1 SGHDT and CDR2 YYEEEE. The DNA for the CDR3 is TGTGCCAGCAGCTTGGGGGCGATGGGGAATTCACCCCTCCACTTT. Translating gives CASSLGAMGNSPLHF.

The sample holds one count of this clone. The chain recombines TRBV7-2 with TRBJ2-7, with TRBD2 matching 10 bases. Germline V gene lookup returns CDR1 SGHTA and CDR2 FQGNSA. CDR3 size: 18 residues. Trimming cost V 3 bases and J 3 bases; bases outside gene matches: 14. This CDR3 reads CASSFSPSGRAHLYEQYF. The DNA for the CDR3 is TGTGCCAGCAGCTTCTCCCCTAGCGGGAGAGCCCACCTCTACGAGCAGTACTTC.

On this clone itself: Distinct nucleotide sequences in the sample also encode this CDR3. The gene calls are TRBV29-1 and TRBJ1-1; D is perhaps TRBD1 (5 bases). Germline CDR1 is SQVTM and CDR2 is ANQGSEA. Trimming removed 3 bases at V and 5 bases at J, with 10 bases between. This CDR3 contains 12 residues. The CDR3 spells CSVDQGGTEAFF. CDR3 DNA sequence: TGCAGCGTTGATCAGGGCGGGACTGAAGCTTTCTTT.

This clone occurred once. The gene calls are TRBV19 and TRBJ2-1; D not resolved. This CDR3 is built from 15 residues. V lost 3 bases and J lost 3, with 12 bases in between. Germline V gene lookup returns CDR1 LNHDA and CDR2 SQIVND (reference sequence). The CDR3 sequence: CASSIFRADYNEQFF. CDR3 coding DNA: TGTGCCAGTAGTATCTTCCGGGCGGACTACAATGAGCAGTTCTTC.

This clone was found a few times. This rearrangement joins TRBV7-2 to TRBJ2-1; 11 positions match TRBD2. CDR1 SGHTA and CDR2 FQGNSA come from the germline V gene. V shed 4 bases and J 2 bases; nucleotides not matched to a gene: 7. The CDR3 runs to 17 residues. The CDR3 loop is CASSSRPGLAAYNEQFF. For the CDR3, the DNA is TGTGCCAGCAGCTCGAGACCGGGACTAGCGGCCTACAATGAGCAGTTCTTC.

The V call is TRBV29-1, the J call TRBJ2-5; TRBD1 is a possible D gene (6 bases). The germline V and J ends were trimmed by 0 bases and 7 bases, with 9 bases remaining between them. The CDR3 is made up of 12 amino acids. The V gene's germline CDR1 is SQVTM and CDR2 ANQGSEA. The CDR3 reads CSVEEVGGTQYF. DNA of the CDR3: TGCAGCGTTGAAGAAGTAGGGGGGACCCAGTACTTC. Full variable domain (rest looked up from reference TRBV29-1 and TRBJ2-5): SAVISQKPSRDICQRGTSLTIQCQVDSQVTMMFWYRQQPGQSLTLIATANQGSEATYESGFVIDKFPISRPNLTFSTLTVSNMSPEDSSIYLCSVEEVGGTQYFGPGTRLLVL.

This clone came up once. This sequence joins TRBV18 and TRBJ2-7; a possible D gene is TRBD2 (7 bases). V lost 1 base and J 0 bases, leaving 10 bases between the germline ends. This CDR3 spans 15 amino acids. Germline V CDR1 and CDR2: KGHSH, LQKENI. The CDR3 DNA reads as TGTGCCAGCTCACCACGGGGGGGCAACTCCTACGAGCAGTACTTC. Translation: CASSPRGGNSYEQYF. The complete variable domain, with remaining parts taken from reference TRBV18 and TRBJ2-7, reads NAGVMQNPRHLVRRRGQEARLRCSPMKGHSHVYWYRQLPEEGLKFMVYLQKENIIDESGMPKERFSAEFPKEGPSILRIQQVVRGDSAAYFCASSPRGGNSYEQYFGPGTRLTVT.

CDR3 loop: CASSPTTTSAEFF. CDR3 sequence (DNA): TGTGCCAGCTCACCAACCACGACTAGCGCGGAGTTCTTC. The rearrangement joins TRBV18 to TRBJ2-1, with TRBD2 identical over 8 bases. Germline values: CDR1 KGHSH, CDR2 LQKENI. The ends lost 2 bases at V and 14 bases at J; junction bases unmatched: 8. The CDR3 is made up of 13 amino acids.

The CDR3 region has the DNA TGTGCCAGCTCACCGGCAGGGCGCGAGCAGTACTTC. Amino acid sequence: CASSPAGREQYF. The rearrangement links TRBV18 to TRBJ2-7; a possible D gene is TRBD1 (5 bases). The V and J ends lost 3 bases and 6 bases respectively, with 9 bases between them. The CDR3 runs 12 residues. Germline V CDR1 and CDR2: KGHSH, LQKENI.

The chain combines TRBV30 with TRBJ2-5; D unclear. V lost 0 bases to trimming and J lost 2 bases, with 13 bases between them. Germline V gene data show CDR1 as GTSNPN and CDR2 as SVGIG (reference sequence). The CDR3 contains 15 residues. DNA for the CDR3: TGTGCCTGGAGTGTTTTCCGTACAGTTCAAGAGACCCAGTACTTC. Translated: CAWSVFRTVQETQYF.

The DNA of the CDR3 is TGTGCCAGCAGTGGGCCGGGACTAGCGATTTACGAGCAGTACTTC. Its translation: CASSGPGLAIYEQYF. The V and J genes are TRBV2 and TRBJ2-7, with 10 nucleotides matching TRBD2. The germline CDR1 and CDR2 sequences are SNHLY and FYNNEI. Trimming at V came to 4 bases and at J to 4 bases, leaving 7 bases not matched to a gene. The CDR3 is 15 residues long. Filled out from reference TRBV2 and TRBJ2-7, the complete variable domain reads EPEVTQTPSHQVTQMGQEVILRCVPISNHLYFYWYRQILGQKVEFLVSFYNNEISEKSEIFDDQFSVERPDGSNFTLKIRSTKLEDSAMYFCASSGPGLAIYEQYFGPGTRLTVT.

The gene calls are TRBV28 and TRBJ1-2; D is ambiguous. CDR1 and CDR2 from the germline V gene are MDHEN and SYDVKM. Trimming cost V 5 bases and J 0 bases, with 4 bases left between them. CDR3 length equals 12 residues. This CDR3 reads CASSRTNYGYTF. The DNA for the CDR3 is TGTGCCAGCAGTCGAACTAACTATGGCTACACCTTC.

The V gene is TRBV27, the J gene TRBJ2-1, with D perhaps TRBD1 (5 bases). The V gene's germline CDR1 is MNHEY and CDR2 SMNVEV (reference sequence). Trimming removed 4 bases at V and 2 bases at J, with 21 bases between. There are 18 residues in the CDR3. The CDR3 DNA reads TGTGCCAGCAGTTCACCCCTCAGGGATAAAGCCGCCTACAATGAGCAGTTCTTC. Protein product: CASSSPLRDKAAYNEQFF.

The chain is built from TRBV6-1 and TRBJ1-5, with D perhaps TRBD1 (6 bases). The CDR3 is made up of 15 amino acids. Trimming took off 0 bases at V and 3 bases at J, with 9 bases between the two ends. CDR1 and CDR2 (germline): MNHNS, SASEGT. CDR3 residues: CASSEARTDNQPQHF. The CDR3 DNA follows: TGTGCCAGCAGTGAAGCTCGGACAGACAATCAGCCCCAGCATTTT.

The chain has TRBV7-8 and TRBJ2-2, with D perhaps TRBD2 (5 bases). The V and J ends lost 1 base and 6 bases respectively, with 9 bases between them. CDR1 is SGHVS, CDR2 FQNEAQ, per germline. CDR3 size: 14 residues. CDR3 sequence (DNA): TGTGCCAGCAGCTTAGAGAGGGTCCCCGGGGAGCTGTTTTTT. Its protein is CASSLERVPGELFF.

The CDR3 region is CASGQGVGNYGYTF. CDR3 nucleotides: TGCGCCAGCGGACAGGGGGTTGGTAACTATGGCTACACCTTC. The V gene is TRBV5-1, the J gene TRBJ1-2, with 10 bases fitting TRBD1. Trimming took 7 bases from V and 1 from J; bases not matched to a gene: 4. Germline-derived CDR1 and CDR2 are SGHRS and YFSETQ. The CDR3 is 14 residues long.

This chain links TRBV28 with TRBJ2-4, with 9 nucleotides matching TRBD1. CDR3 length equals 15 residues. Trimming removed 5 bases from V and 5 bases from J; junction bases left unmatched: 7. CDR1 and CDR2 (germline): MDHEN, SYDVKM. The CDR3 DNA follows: TGTGCCAGCAGTCCCCTCAGGGACAGGGAAAACATTCAGTACTTC. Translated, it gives CASSPLRDRENIQYF.

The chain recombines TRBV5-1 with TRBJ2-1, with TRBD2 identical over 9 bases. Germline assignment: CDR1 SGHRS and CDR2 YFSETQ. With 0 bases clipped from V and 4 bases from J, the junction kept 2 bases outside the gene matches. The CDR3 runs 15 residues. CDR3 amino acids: CASSLDLAGYNEQFF. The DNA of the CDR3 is TGCGCCAGCAGCTTGGACCTAGCGGGGTACAATGAGCAGTTCTTC.

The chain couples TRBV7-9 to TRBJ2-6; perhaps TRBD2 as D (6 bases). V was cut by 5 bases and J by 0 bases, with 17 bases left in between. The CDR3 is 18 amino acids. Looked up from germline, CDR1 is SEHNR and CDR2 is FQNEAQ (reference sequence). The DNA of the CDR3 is TGTGCCAGCAGCCCTCGAGGAGGGTCGAGCTCTGGGGCCAACGTCCTGACTTTC. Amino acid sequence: CASSPRGGSSSGANVLTF.